In this sample, the clone carrying this T cell receptor (beta chain) turned up once. The data are from a study of T cell changes during pregnancy in multiple sclerosis. Trimming removed 6 bases from V and 2 bases from J; junction bases left unmatched: 9. Germline loops: CDR1 MDHEN, CDR2 SYDVKM. This CDR3 region has 16 residues. Profiling relied on immunoSEQ multiplex PCR, and the TCRdb table lists in-frame clones only, not all of them. Seen here are around 44,000 clones, 88% observed once, and the top ten hold around 1.2%. This sample comprised CD4+ T cells from peripheral blood mononuclear cells, obtained in the second trimester of pregnancy. The J gene is TRBJ2-3, the V gene TRBV28, with TRBD2 matching 9 bases. This receptor was obtained from a female donor with multiple sclerosis, enrolled in a pregnancy study. CDR3: CASRAGGVITTDTQYF. In nucleotides, the CDR3 is TGTGCCAGCAGGGCGGGAGGGGTTATCACCACAGATACGCAGTATTTT.